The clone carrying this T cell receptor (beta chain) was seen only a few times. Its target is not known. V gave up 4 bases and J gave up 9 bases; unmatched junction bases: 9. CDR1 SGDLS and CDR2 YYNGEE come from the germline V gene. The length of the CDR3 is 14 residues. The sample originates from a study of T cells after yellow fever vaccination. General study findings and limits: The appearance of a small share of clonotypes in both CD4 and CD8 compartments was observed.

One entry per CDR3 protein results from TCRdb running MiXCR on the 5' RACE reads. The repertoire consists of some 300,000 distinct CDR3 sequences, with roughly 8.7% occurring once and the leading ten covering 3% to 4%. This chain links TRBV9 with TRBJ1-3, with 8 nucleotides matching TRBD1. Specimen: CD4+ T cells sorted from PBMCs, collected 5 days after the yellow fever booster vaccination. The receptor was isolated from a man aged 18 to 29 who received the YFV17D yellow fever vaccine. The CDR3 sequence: CASSPPRQGSTIYF. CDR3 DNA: TGTGCCAGCAGCCCCCCTCGACAGGGGAGCACCATATATTTT.